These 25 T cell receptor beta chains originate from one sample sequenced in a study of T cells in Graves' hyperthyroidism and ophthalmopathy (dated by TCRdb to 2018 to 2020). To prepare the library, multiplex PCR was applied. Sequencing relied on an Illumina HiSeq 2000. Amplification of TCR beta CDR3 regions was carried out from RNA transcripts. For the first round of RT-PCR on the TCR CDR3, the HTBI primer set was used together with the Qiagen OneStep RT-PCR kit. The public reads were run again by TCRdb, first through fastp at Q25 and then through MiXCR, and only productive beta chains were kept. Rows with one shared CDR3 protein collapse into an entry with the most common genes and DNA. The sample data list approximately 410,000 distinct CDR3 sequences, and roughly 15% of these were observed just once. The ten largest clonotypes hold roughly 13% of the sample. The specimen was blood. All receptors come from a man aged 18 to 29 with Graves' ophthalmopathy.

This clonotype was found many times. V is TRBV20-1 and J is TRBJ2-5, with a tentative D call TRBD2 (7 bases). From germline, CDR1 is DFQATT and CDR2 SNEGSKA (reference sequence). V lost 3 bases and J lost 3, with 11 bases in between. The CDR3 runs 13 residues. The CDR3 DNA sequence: TGCAGTGCTAGGGGGGCGGGAGAAGAGACCCAGTACTTC. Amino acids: CSARGAGEETQYF.

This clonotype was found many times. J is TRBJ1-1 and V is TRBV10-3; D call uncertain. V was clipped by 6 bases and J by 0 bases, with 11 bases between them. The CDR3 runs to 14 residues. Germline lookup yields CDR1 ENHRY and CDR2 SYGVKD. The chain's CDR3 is CAIRGSGVNTEAFF. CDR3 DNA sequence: TGTGCCATCAGGGGGAGTGGGGTGAACACTGAAGCTTTCTTT.

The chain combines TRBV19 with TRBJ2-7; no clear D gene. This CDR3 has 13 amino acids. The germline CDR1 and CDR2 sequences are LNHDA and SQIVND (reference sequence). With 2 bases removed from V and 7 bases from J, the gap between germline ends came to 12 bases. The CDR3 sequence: CASSISHGKEQYF. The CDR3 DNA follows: TGTGCCAGTAGTATATCCCATGGGAAGGAGCAGTACTTC.

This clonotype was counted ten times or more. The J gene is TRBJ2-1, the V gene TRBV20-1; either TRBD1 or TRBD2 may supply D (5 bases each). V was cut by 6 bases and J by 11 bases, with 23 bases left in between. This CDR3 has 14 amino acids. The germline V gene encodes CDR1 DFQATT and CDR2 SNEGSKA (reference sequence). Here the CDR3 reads CSAGLAGPDSKQFF. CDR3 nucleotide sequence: TGCAGTGCAGGTCTAGCAGGGCCTGACTCTAAGCAGTTCTTC.

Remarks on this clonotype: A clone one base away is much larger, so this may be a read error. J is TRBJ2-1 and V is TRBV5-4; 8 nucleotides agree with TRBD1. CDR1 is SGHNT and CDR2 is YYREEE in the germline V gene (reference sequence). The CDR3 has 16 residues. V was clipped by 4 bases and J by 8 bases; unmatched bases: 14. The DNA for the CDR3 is TGTGCCAGCAGCCCTACGTGGGCAGGGGGCATCGATGAGCAGTTCTTC. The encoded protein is CASSPTWAGGIDEQFF.

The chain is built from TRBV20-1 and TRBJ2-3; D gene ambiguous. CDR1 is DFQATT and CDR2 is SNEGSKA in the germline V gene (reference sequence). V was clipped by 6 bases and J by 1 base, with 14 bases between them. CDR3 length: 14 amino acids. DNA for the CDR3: TGCAGTGCCATATCCGACGAGGGCACAGATACGCAGTATTTT. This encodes CSAISDEGTDTQYF.

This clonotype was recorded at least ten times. DNA for the CDR3: TGTGCCACCAGTGAGACCCCTGACAGGTCACATACGCAGTATTTT. Translating gives CATSETPDRSHTQYF. This sequence joins TRBV24-1 and TRBJ2-3; D might be TRBD1 (6 bases). Germline CDR1 reads KGHDR; CDR2 reads SFDVKD. The V and J ends lost 4 bases and 7 bases respectively, with 17 bases between them. The CDR3 contains 15 residues.

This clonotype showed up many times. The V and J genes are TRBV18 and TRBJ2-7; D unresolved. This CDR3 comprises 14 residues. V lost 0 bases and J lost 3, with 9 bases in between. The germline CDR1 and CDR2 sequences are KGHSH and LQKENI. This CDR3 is CASSPPTRSYEQYF. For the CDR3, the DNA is TGTGCCAGCTCACCACCAACCAGGAGCTACGAGCAGTACTTC.

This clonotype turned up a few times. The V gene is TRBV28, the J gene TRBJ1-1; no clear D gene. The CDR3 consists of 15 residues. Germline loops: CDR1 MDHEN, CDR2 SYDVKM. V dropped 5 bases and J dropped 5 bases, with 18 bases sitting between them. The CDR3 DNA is TGTGCCAGCAGTCCTATTTGGAGTGGAAGGACTGAAGCTTTCTTT. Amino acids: CASSPIWSGRTEAFF.

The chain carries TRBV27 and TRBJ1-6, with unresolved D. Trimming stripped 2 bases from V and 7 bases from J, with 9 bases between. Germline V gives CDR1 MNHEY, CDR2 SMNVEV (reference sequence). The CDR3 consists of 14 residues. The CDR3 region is CASSLGQRNSPLHF. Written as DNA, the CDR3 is TGTGCCAGCAGTTTAGGTCAGAGGAATTCACCCCTCCACTTT.

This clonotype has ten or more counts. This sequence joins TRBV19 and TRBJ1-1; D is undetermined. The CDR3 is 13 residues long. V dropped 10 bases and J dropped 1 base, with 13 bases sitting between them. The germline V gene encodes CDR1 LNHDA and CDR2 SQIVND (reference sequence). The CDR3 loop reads CATQWEGNTEAFF. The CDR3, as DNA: TGTGCCACCCAATGGGAGGGGAACACTGAAGCTTTCTTT.

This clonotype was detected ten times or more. The CDR3 reads CASSFIAGQETQYF. In DNA form, the CDR3 reads TGTGCCAGCAGTTTCATAGCGGGACAAGAGACCCAGTACTTC. This sequence joins TRBV3-1 and TRBJ2-5, with 8 bases aligning to TRBD2. The J segment lost 2 bases and the V segment lost 6 bases, leaving 5 bases of the junction unmatched. The CDR3 is 14 amino acids. CDR1 is LGHDT, CDR2 YNNKEL, per germline (reference sequence).

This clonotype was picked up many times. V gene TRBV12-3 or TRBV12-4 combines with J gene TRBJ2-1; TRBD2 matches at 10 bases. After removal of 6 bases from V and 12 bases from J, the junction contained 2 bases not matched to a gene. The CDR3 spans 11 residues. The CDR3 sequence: CASSRTSGQFF. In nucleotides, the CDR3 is TGTGCCAGCAGCCGGACTAGCGGGCAGTTCTTC.

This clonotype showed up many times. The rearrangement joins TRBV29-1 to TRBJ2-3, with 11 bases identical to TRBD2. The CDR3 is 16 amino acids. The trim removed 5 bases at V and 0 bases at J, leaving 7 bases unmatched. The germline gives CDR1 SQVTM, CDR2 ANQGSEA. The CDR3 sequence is CSVLGTSGSSTDTQYF. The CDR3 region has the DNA TGCAGCGTTCTCGGGACTAGCGGATCGAGCACAGATACGCAGTATTTT.

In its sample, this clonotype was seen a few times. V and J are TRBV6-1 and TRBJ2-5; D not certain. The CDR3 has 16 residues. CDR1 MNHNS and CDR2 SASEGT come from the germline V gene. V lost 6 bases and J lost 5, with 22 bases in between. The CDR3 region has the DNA TGTGCCAGCAGCTACGGATCGGGCGCCGGCTGGGAGACCCAGTACTTC. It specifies CASSYGSGAGWETQYF.

The chain's CDR3 is CAWGRGNYEQYF. DNA for the CDR3: TGTGCCTGGGGACGGGGGAACTACGAGCAGTACTTC. This sequence joins TRBV30 and TRBJ2-7; D possibly corresponds to TRBD2 (6 bases). Looked up from germline, CDR1 is GTSNPN and CDR2 is SVGIG (reference sequence). The V end was cut by 5 bases, the J end by 3 bases, with 11 bases between. The CDR3 extends over 12 amino acids. The whole variable domain, remainder taken from reference TRBV30 and TRBJ2-7, is SQTIHQWPATLVQPVGSPLSLECTVEGTSNPNLYWYRQAAGRGLQLLFYSVGIGQISSEVPQNLSASRPQDRQFILSSKKLLLSDSGFYLCAWGRGNYEQYFGPGTRLTVT.

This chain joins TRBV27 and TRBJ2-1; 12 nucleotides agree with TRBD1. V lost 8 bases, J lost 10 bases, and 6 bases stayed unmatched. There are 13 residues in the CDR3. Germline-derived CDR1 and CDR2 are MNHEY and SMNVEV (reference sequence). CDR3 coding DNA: TGTGCCAGCGGCCGGGACAGGGGGCGGGAGCAGTTCTTC. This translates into CASGRDRGREQFF.

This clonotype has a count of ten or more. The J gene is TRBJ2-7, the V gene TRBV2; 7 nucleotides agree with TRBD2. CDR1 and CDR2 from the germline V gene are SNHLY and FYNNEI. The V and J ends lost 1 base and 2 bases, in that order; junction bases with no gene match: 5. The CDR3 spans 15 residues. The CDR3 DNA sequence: TGTGCCAGCAGTGAAGGCGTGGGGGGGGCCTACGAGCAGTACTTC. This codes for CASSEGVGGAYEQYF.

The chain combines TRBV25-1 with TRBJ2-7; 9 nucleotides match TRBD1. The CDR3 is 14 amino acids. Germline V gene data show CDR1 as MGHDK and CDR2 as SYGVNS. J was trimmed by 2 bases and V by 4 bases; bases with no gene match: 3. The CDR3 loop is CASSGRQGAYEQYF. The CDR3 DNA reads TGTGCCAGCAGTGGGAGACAGGGGGCCTACGAGCAGTACTTC.

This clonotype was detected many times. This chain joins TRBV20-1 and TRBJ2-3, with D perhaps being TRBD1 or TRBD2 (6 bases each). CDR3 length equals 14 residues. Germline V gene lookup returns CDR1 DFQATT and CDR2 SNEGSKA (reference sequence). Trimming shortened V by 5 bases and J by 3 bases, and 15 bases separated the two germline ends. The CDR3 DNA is TGCAGTGCTTCCGAGGGGGGAAGGACAGATACGCAGTATTTT. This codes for CSASEGGRTDTQYF.

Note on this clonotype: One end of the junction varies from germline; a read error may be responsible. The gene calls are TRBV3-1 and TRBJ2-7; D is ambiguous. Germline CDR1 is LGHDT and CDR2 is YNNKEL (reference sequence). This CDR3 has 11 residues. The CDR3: CANSQTHEQYF. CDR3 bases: TGTGCCAACAGCCAAACGCACGAGCAGTACTTC.

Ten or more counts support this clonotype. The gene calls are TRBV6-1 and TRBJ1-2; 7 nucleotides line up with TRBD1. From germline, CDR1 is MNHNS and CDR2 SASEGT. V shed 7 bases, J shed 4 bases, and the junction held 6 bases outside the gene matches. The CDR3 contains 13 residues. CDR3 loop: CASTGQAFYGYTF. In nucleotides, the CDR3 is TGTGCCAGCACTGGACAGGCCTTCTATGGCTACACCTTC.

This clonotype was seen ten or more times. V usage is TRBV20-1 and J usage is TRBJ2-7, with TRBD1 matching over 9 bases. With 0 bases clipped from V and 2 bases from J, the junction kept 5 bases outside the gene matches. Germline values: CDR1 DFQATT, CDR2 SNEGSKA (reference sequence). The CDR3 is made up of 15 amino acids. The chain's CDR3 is CSARDPGQGAYEQYF. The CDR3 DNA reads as TGCAGTGCTAGAGATCCGGGACAGGGTGCCTACGAGCAGTACTTC.

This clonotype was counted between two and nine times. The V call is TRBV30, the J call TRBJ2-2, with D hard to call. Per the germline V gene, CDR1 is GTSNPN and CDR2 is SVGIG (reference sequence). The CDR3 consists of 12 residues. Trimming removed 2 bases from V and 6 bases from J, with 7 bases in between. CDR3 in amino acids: CAWSIRAGELFF. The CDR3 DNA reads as TGTGCCTGGAGTATCCGGGCCGGGGAGCTGTTTTTT.

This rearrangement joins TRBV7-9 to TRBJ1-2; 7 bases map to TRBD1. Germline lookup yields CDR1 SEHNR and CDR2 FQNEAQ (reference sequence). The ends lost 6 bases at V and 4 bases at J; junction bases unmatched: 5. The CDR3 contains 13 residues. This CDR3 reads CASSPTGFYGYTF. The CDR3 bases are TGTGCCAGCAGTCCGACAGGGTTCTATGGCTACACCTTC.